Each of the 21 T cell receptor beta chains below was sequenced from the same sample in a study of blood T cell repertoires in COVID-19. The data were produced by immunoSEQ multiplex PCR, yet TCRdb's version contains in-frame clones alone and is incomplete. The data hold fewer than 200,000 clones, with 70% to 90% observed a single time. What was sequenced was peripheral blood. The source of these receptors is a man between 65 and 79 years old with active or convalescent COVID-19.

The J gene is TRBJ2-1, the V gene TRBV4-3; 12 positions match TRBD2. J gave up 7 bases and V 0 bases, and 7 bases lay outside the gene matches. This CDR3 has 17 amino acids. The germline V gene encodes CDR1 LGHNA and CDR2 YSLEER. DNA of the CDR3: TGCGCCAGCAGCCAAGACTTTGCTAGCGGGAGGGGGAATGAGCAGTTCTTC. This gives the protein CASSQDFASGRGNEQFF.

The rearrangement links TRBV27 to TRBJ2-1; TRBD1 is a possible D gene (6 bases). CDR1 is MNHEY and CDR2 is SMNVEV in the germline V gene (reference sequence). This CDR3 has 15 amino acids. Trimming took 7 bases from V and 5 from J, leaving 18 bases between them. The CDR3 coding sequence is TGTGCCAGCATTTCACAGGGATTGGGCCACAATGAGCAGTTCTTC. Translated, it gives CASISQGLGHNEQFF.

The chain's CDR3 is CASSLAGGSEKLFF. CDR3 sequence (DNA): TGTGCCAGCAGCTTGGCAGGGGGCAGTGAAAAACTGTTTTTT. The chain couples TRBV5-4 to TRBJ1-4, with 8 nucleotides matching TRBD1. CDR1 SGHNT and CDR2 YYREEE come from the germline V gene (reference sequence). The CDR3 totals 14 residues. V gave up 0 bases and J gave up 7 bases; unmatched junction bases: 2.

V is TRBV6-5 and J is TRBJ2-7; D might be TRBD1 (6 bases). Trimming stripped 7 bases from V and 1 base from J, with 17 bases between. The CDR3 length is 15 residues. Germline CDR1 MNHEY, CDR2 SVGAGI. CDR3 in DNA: TGTGCCAGCACACAAACAGGGTCGCTTTCCTACGAGCAGTACTTC. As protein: CASTQTGSLSYEQYF.

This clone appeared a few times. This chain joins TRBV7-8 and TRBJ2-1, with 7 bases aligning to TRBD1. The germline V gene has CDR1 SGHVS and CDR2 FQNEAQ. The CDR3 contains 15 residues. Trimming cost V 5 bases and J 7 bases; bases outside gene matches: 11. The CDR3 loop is CASSTRDRASNEQFF. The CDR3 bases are TGTGCCAGCAGCACCCGCGACAGGGCTTCAAATGAGCAGTTCTTC.

CDR3 protein: CASSYGTASNQPQHF. The CDR3 nucleotides are TGTGCCAGCAGTTACGGGACAGCTAGCAATCAGCCCCAGCATTTT. The chain is built from TRBV6-2 or TRBV6-3 and TRBJ1-5; 7 nucleotides agree with TRBD1. The junction had 1 base not matched to a gene; V was cut back by 2 bases and J by 0 bases. The CDR3 spans 15 residues. Germline CDR1 reads MNHEY; CDR2 reads SVGEGT.

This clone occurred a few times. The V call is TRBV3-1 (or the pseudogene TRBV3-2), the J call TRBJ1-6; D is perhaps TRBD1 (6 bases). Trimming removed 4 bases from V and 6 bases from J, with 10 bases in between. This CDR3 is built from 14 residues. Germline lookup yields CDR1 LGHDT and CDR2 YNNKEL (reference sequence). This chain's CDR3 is CASSLRDTNSPLHF. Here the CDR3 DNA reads TGTGCCAGCAGCCTCCGGGACACTAATTCACCCCTCCACTTT.

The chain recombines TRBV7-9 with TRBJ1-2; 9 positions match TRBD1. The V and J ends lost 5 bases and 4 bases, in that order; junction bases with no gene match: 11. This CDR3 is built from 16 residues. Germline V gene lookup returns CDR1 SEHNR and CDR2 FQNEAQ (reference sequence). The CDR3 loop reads CASSELGTGKIYGYTF. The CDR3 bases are TGTGCCAGCAGCGAACTCGGGACAGGGAAAATCTATGGCTACACCTTC.

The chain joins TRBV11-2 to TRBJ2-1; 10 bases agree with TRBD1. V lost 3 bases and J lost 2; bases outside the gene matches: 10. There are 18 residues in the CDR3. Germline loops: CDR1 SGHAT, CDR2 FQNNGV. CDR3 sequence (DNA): TGTGCCAGCAGCTTTAGTGACAGGGGGCTCACACCCTACAATGAGCAGTTCTTC. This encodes CASSFSDRGLTPYNEQFF.

The CDR3: CASSLAGGNYGYTF. CDR3 in DNA: TGTGCCAGCAGCTTAGCTGGCGGAAACTATGGCTACACCTTC. The chain uses TRBV11-2 and TRBJ1-2; D unclear. The germline gives CDR1 SGHAT, CDR2 FQNNGV. CDR3 length: 14 residues. V lost 1 base and J 2 bases, leaving 8 bases between the germline ends.

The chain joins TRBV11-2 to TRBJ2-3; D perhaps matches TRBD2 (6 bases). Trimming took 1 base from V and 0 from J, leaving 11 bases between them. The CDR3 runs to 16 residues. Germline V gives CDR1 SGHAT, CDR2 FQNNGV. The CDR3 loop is CASSLGQGLSTDTQYF. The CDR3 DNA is TGTGCCAGCAGCTTAGGGCAGGGACTTAGCACAGATACGCAGTATTTT.

CDR3 in amino acids: CASSLQGASGNTIYF. The CDR3 DNA follows: TGTGCCAGCAGCTTGCAGGGGGCATCTGGAAACACCATATATTTT. The chain links TRBV7-8 to TRBJ1-3; 8 bases map to TRBD1. After removal of 3 bases from V and 1 base from J, the junction contained 2 bases not matched to a gene. Germline lookup yields CDR1 SGHVS and CDR2 FQNEAQ. The length of the CDR3 is 15 residues.

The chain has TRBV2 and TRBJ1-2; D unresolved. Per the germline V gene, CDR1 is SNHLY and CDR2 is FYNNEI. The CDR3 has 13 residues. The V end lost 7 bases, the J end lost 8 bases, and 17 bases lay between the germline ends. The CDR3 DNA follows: TGTGCCAGCACCGCGTCCGCCGTTAAGGGCTACACCTTC. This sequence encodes CASTASAVKGYTF. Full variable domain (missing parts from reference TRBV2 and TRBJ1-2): EPEVTQTPSHQVTQMGQEVILRCVPISNHLYFYWYRQILGQKVEFLVSFYNNEISEKSEIFDDQFSVERPDGSNFTLKIRSTKLEDSAMYFCASTASAVKGYTFGSGTRLTVV.

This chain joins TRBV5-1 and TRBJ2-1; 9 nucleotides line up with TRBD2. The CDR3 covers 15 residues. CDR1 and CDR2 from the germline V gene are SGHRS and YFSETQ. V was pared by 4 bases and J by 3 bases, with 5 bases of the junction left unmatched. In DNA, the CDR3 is TGCGCCAGCAGCAATAGCGGGGGTATCTACAATGAGCAGTTCTTC. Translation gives CASSNSGGIYNEQFF.

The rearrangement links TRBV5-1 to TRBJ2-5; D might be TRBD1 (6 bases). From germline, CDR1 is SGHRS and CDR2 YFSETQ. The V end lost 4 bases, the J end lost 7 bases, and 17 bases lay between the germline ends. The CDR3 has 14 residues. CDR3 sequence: CASSPGQTSGTQYF. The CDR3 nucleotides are TGCGCCAGCAGCCCCGGACAGACCTCCGGGACCCAGTACTTC. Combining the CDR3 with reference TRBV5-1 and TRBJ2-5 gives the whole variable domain KAGVTQTPRYLIKTRGQQVTLSCSPISGHRSVSWYQQTPGQGLQFLFEYFSETQRNKGNFPGRFSGRQFSNSRSEMNVSTLELGDSALYLCASSPGQTSGTQYFGPGTRLLVL.

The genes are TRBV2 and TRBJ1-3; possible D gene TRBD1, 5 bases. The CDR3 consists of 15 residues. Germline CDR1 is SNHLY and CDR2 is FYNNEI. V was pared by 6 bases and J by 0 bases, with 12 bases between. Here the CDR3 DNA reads TGTGCCAGCAGCCGCCAGGGCATCTCTGGAAACACCATATATTTT. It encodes CASSRQGISGNTIYF.

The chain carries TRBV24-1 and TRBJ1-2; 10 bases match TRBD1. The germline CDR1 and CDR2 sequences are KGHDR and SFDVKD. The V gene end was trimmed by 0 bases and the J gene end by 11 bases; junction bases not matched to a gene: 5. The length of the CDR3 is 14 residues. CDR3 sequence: CATSDLRGQGGYTF. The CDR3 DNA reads TGTGCCACCAGTGATTTGCGTGGACAGGGGGGTTACACCTTC.

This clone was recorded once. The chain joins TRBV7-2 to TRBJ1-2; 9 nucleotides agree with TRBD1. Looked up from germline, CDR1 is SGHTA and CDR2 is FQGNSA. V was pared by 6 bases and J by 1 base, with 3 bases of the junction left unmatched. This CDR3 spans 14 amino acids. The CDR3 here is CASRGTGYNYGYTF. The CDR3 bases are TGTGCCAGCAGGGGGACAGGGTATAACTATGGCTACACCTTC.

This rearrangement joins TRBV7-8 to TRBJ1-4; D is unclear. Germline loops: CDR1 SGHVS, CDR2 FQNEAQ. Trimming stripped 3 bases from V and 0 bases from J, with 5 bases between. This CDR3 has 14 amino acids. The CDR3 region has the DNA TGTGCCAGCAGCTTTCAATCAACTAATGAAAAACTGTTTTTT. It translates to CASSFQSTNEKLFF.

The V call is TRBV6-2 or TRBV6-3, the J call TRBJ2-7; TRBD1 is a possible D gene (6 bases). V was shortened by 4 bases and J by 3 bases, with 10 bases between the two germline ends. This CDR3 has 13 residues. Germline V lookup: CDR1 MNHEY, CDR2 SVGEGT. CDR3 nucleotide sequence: TGTGCCAGCAGTTGGACAGTCAGCTACGAGCAGTACTTC. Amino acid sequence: CASSWTVSYEQYF.

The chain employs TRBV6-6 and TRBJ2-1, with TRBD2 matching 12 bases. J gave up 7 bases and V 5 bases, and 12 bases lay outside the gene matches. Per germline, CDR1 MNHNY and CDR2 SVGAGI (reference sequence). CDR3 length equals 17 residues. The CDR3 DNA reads TGTGCCAGCAGTCCCTCGCCGACTAGCGGGAGACAAAATGAGCAGTTCTTC. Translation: CASSPSPTSGRQNEQFF.